This entry lists 4 T cell receptor beta chains sequenced from one sample in a study of OX40 agonist ivuxolimab in advanced cancers. Produced via immunoSEQ multiplex PCR; TCRdb's table is partial and in-frame only. This sample has 55,000 to 60,000 clones, with approximately 88% found just once. Sequences were derived from CD4+ or CD8+ T cells sorted from blood, sampled in a trial of the OX40 agonist ivuxolimab. Receptor source: an adult with an advanced solid tumor such as melanoma, head and neck, liver or kidney cancer.

The rearrangement joins TRBV29-1 to TRBJ2-7; the match to TRBD1 covers 7 bases. The junction had 8 bases not matched to a gene; V was cut back by 7 bases and J by 2 bases. The CDR3 has 13 amino acids. CDR1 SQVTM and CDR2 ANQGSEA come from the germline V gene. The CDR3 loop is CSARRDSTYEQYF. The CDR3 nucleotides are TGCAGCGCTCGAAGGGACAGCACCTACGAGCAGTACTTC.

The chain is built from TRBV19 and TRBJ1-2; the D gene is possibly TRBD1 (6 bases). The V and J ends lost 8 bases and 3 bases respectively, with 7 bases between them. The CDR3 sequence is 11 residues long. In germline, CDR1 is LNHDA, CDR2 SQIVND (reference sequence). CDR3 loop: CASRTDYGYTF. CDR3 DNA: TGTGCCAGTCGGACAGACTATGGCTACACCTTC.

The chain couples TRBV19 to TRBJ2-5; TRBD1 matches 8 bases. Losses at the gene ends were 5 bases for V and 3 bases for J; bases not matched to a gene: 11. CDR3 size: 16 residues. Germline assignment: CDR1 LNHDA and CDR2 SQIVND (reference sequence). The CDR3 protein is CASSLEAGGAKETQYF. The CDR3 DNA sequence: TGTGCCAGTAGTCTCGAGGCAGGGGGCGCGAAAGAGACCCAGTACTTC. The variable domain in full, completed from reference TRBV19 and TRBJ2-5, reads DGGITQSPKYLFRKEGQNVTLSCEQNLNHDAMYWYRQDPGQGLRLIYYSQIVNDFQKGDIAEGYSVSREKKESFPLTVTSAQKNPTAFYLCASSLEAGGAKETQYFGPGTRLLVL.

The chain employs TRBV13 and TRBJ1-6; TRBD1 matches 7 bases. CDR3 length: 15 amino acids. V lost 2 bases, J lost 10 bases, and 8 bases stayed unmatched. Germline assignment: CDR1 PRHDT and CDR2 FYEKMQ (reference sequence). CDR3 DNA sequence: TGTGCCAGCAGCTTACAGGGAGACAGGGACTCACCCCTCCACTTT. Its translation: CASSLQGDRDSPLHF. Full variable domain (remainder filled in from reference TRBV13 and TRBJ1-6): AAGVIQSPRHLIKEKRETATLKCYPIPRHDTVYWYQQGPGQDPQFLISFYEKMQSDKGSIPDRFSAQQFSDYHSELNMSSLELGDSALYFCASSLQGDRDSPLHFGNGTRLTVT.